The subject of this entry is one T cell receptor (beta chain). Germline CDR1 and CDR2: MNHEY and SVGEGT. Unmatched junction bases numbered 3, after V lost 4 bases and J lost 7 bases. The CDR3 length is 13 residues. Libraries were prepared by immunoSEQ multiplex PCR; TCRdb keeps only in-frame clonotypes and omits some of them. The sample carries roughly 30,000 clones, 89% recorded once. The record originates from a study of blood T cell repertoires in COVID-19. Whole-study context: PBMCs, B-cell-depleted T cells, or T cells provided the cDNA or gDNA that made up the material.

The sequencing sample was made of peripheral blood. This sequence originates from a human donor in a cohort sampled during active COVID-19. This sequence joins TRBV6-2 or TRBV6-3 and TRBJ1-5, with TRBD1 matching over 8 bases. The CDR3 coding sequence is TGTGCCAGCAGTTCCACAGGGGGACAGCCCCAGCATTTT. Its translation: CASSSTGGQPQHF.